The T cell receptor (beta chain) described here comes from a study of identical twins. Study-wide findings and caveats: Among monozygotic twins, out-of-frame TCR alpha sharing exceeded what models predicted. While abundant cord blood beta clonotypes carried fewer insertions, memory repertoires showed no such pattern.

Trimming took off 1 base at V and 6 bases at J, with 19 bases between the two ends. This CDR3 has 16 residues. Germline V CDR1 and CDR2: GTSNPN, SVGIG (reference sequence). This clonotype turned up a few times. The antigen remains undetermined. MiXCR, run by TCRdb on the 5' RACE reads, gives a single entry per CDR3 protein. The sample carries about 480,000 distinct CDR3 sequences, about 14% recorded once. Separately, the same data were catalogued under a study of yellow fever vaccine responses in identical twins.

Specimen: CD4+ T cells sorted from blood. The clonotype originates from a woman between 18 and 29 years old in good health. The V and J genes are TRBV30 and TRBJ2-1, with D perhaps being TRBD1 or TRBD2 (5 bases each). The CDR3 region has the DNA TGTGCCTGGAGTGCTCAGTGGGGGAGAGAGGGCAATGAGCAGTTCTTC. Protein product: CAWSAQWGREGNEQFF.